This entry features one TCR beta chain sequence. This clone came up a few times. What antigen it recognizes has not been identified. The record has no base qualities; no much larger clone is one base away. Per the publication, the time point label means: week 47, end of study. Every vaccine dose consisted of 300 ug of a 20-mer mutant IDH1 peptide in Montanide, administered subcutaneously together with topical imiquimod. Across visits V03 through V10, patients got a total of eight vaccinations, given in weeks 1, 3, 5, 7, 11, 15, 19 and 23. All donors had newly diagnosed IDH1-mutant astrocytomas of WHO grade 3 or 4 that showed loss of nuclear ATRX. The samples were drawn from NOA16, a multicentre, single-arm, open-label phase I trial in Germany that tested a mutant IDH1 peptide vaccine in humans for the first time. The DNeasy Blood and Tissue Kit was used to extract genomic DNA from EDTA blood for TCRB sequencing.

This record belongs to a study of a mutant IDH1 vaccine in newly diagnosed glioma (dated by TCRdb to the early 2020s). For context, the study as a whole: Vaccination started 4-6 weeks after radiotherapy alone, or was given together with temozolomide cycles in the groups whose treatment included chemotherapy. Visit V12 was the week-35 safety follow-up and visit V13 was the week-47 end of study. Six visits were used for peripheral blood collection: V03 (baseline), V05, V07, V10, V12 and V13. For exploratory analyses, longitudinal TCRB deep sequencing was carried out in 25 treated patients wherever samples were available. Before enrollment, patients had received standard therapy of radiotherapy alone, temozolomide alone, or radiochemotherapy with temozolomide; most received the combination. Of the roughly 32 patients who were treated, approximately 60% were male and roughly 40% were female, and the mean age was about 37 years. The paper's findings and limits, for the study overall: Pseudoprogression seemed to be unrelated to changes in the top peripheral T cell clonotypes found by TCRB sequencing. Immune responses induced by the vaccine were seen in more than 85% of patients across multiple MHC alleles. Availability determined which PBMC samples were chosen for TCRB deep sequencing. According to the authors, sample limitations meant that analyses of patient blood samples could not be reproduced.

The method behind the library was the immunoSEQ multiplex PCR assay. Rearranged TCR beta chain sequences were amplified using the hsTCRB Kit according to the manufacturer's protocol. Sequencing of TCRB libraries was carried out on an Illumina MiSeq. In the paper's pipeline: The proprietary platform of the kit vendor was used for demultiplexing, trimming and gene mapping. In its TCRdb copy, this immuneACCESS table keeps in-frame sequences only and misses some clones. Where compared with another copy, unresolved V genes explain less than half of these, and the others have no known cause. V, J and clone size derive from that table, while D and trimming were established from the DNA sequence. In all, the sample holds about 54,000 clones, and around 83% of those were seen once. The top ten clones comprise more than 3% of the sample. The CDR3 sequence holds 14 residues, the cysteine and phenylalanine included. Kept here is only the CDR3 DNA, which spans 42 bases and is read in frame from base 1. V loses 0 bases, J loses 1 base, and the germline ends lie 6 bases apart. The germline V gene supplies CDR1 LGHNA and CDR2 YNFKEQ.

In this chain, TRBV4-2 is recombined with TRBJ1-1; there is no confident call for the D gene. The clonotype originates from a woman in her fifties or sixties with glioma. Sequencing was performed on PBMCs, taken from a glioma patient whose treatment included an IDH1 peptide vaccine. The encoded CDR3 is CASSQERGNTEAFF. The sequence in DNA is TGTGCCAGCAGCCAAGAACGAGGGAACACTGAAGCTTTCTTT.